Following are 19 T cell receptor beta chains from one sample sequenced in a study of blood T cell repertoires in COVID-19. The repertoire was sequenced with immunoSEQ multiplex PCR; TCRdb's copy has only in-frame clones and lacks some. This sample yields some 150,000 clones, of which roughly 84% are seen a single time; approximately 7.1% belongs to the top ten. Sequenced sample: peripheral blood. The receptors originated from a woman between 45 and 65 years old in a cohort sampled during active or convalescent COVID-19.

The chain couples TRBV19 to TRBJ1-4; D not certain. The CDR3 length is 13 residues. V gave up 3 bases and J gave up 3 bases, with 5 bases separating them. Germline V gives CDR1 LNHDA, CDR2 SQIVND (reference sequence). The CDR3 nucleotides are TGTGCCAGTAGTATCCGGGCTAATGAAAAACTGTTTTTT. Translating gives CASSIRANEKLFF.

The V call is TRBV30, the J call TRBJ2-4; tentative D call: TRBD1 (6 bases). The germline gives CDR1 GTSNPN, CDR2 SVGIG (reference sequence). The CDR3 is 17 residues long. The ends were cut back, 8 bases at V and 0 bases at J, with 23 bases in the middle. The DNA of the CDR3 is TGTGCCGGCTCGTCTGGACAGCCCAGAATAGCCAAAAACATTCAGTACTTC. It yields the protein CAGSSGQPRIAKNIQYF. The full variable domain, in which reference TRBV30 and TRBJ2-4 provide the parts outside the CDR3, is SQTIHQWPATLVQPVGSPLSLECTVEGTSNPNLYWYRQAAGRGLQLLFYSVGIGQISSEVPQNLSASRPQDRQFILSSKKLLLSDSGFYLCAGSSGQPRIAKNIQYFGAGTRLSVL.

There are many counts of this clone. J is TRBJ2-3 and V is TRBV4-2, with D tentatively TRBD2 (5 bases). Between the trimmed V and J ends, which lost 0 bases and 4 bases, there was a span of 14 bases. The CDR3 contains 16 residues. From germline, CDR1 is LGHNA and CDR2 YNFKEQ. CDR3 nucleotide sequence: TGTGCCAGCAGCCAAGAAGGACTGAGTGGAGCAGATACGCAGTATTTT. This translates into CASSQEGLSGADTQYF.

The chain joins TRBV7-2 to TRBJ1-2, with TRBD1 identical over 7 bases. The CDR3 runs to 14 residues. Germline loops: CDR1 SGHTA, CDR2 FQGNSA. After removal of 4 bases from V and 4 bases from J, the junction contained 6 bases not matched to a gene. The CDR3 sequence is CASSWAGGPYGYTF. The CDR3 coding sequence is TGTGCCAGCAGCTGGGCAGGGGGACCCTATGGCTACACCTTC.

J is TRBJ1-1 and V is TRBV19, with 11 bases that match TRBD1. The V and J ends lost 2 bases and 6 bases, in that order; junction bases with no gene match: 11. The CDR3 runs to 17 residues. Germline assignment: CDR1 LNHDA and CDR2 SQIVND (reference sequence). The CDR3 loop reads CASSIQDRGRLRAEAFF. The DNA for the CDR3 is TGTGCCAGTAGTATACAGGACAGGGGGCGTCTTAGAGCTGAAGCTTTCTTT.

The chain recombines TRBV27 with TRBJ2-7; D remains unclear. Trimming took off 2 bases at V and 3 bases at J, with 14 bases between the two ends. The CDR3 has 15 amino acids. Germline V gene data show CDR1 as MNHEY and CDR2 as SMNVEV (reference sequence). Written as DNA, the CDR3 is TGTGCCAGCAGTTTACGGAGTACCGGCGGCTACGAGCAGTACTTC. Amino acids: CASSLRSTGGYEQYF.

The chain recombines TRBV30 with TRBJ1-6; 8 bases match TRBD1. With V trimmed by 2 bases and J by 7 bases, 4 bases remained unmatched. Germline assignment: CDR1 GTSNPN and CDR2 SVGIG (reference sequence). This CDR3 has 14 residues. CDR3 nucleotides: TGTGCCTGGAGTCCTGGGACAGGCAATTCACCCCTCCACTTT. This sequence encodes CAWSPGTGNSPLHF.

The CDR3 coding sequence is TGTGCCAGCAATCTGAAGGGAGGGTCTGGTGGCTACACCTTC. It yields the protein CASNLKGGSGGYTF. The chain links TRBV6-5 to TRBJ1-2; D gene ambiguous. Germline V lookup: CDR1 MNHEY, CDR2 SVGAGI. This CDR3 is built from 14 residues. Trimming took 7 bases from V and 7 from J, leaving 19 bases between them.

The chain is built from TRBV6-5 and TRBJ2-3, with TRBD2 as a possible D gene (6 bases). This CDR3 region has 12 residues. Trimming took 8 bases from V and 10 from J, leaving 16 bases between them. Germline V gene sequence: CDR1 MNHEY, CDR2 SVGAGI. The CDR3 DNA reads TGTGCCAGCTCGGGGGACTCCCCGGCGCAGTATTTT. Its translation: CASSGDSPAQYF.

The CDR3: CASSNTGSTGELFF. The CDR3 DNA is TGTGCCAGCAGTAATACAGGGAGTACCGGGGAGCTGTTTTTT. This chain uses TRBV6-4 with TRBJ2-2; tentative D call: TRBD1 (6 bases). Germline values: CDR1 MRHNA, CDR2 SNTAGT. Trimming left V 5 bases short and J 5 bases short, with 12 bases between. The CDR3 contains 14 residues.

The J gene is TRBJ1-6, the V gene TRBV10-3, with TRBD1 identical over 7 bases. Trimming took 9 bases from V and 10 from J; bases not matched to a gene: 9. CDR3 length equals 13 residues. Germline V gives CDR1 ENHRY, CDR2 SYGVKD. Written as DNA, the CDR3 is TGTGCCATAACGGACAGGACCTCGTCACCCCTCCACTTT. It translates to CAITDRTSSPLHF.

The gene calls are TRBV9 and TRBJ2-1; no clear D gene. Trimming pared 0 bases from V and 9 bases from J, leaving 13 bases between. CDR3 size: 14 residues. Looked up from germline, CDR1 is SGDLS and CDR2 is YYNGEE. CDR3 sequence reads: CASSVEVATFEQFF. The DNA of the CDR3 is TGTGCCAGCAGCGTAGAGGTAGCTACGTTTGAGCAGTTCTTC.

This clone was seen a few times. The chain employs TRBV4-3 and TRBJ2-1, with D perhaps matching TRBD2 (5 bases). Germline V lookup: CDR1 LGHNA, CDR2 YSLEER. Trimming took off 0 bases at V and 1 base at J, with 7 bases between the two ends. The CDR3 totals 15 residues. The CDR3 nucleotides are TGCGCCAGCAGCCAAGACGGGGTGTCCTACAATGAGCAGTTCTTC. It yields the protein CASSQDGVSYNEQFF.

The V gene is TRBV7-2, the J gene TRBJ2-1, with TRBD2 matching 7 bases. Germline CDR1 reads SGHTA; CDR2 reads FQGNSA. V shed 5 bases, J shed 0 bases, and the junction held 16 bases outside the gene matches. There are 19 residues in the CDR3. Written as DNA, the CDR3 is TGTGCCAGCAGCCAACCGAGGACCGGGGGGTCGAGCTCCTACAATGAGCAGTTCTTC. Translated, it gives CASSQPRTGGSSSYNEQFF.

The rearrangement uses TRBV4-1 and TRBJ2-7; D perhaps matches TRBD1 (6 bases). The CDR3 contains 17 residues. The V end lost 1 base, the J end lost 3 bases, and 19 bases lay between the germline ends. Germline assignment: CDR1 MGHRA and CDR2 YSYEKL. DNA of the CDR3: TGCGCCAGCAGCCAAGCCCGGGCCAGGGGATTTCACTACGAGCAGTACTTC. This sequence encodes CASSQARARGFHYEQYF.

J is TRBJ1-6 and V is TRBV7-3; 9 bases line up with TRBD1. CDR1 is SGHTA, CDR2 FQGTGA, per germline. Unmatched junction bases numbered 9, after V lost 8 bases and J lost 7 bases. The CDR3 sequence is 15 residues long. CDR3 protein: CASGTDGTGNSPLHF. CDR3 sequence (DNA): TGTGCCAGCGGGACCGACGGGACAGGGAATTCACCCCTCCACTTT.

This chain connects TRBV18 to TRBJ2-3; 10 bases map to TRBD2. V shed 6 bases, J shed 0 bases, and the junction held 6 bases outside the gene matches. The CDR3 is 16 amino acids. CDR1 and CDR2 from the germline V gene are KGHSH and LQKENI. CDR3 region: CASSPNSGGSTDTQYF. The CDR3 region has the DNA TGTGCCAGCTCTCCCAATAGCGGGGGGAGCACAGATACGCAGTATTTT. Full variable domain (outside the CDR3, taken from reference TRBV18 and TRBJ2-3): NAGVMQNPRHLVRRRGQEARLRCSPMKGHSHVYWYRQLPEEGLKFMVYLQKENIIDESGMPKERFSAEFPKEGPSILRIQQVVRGDSAAYFCASSPNSGGSTDTQYFGPGTRLTVL.

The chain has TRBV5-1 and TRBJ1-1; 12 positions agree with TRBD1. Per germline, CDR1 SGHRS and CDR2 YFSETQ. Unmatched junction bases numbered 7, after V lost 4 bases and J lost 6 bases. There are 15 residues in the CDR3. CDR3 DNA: TGCGCCAGCAGCATCTCCGGGACAGGGGGCTCTGAAGCTTTCTTT. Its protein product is CASSISGTGGSEAFF. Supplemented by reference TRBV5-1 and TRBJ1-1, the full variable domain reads KAGVTQTPRYLIKTRGQQVTLSCSPISGHRSVSWYQQTPGQGLQFLFEYFSETQRNKGNFPGRFSGRQFSNSRSEMNVSTLELGDSALYLCASSISGTGGSEAFFGQGTRLTVV.

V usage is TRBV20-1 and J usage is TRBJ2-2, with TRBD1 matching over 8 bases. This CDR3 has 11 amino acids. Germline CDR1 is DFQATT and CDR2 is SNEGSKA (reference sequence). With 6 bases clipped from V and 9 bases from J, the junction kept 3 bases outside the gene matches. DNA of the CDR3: TGCAGTGCGTGGACAGGGAGGGAGCTGTTTTTT. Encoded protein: CSAWTGRELFF.